The 8 T cell receptor beta chains listed next were all sequenced from one sample in a study of shared clonotypes between healthy human individuals. Here immunoSEQ multiplex PCR was the method, and the copy in TCRdb shows in-frame clones only, minus some. Here the sample spans about 490,000 clones, 70% to 80% being singletons. Sequencing used PBMCs. The receptors come from a woman in her forties in good health. Some clones in this sample may be carry-over from other donors' samples.

This rearrangement joins TRBV5-5 to TRBJ2-5; 8 bases match TRBD1. The length of the CDR3 is 15 residues. The trim removed 4 bases at V and 2 bases at J, leaving 7 bases unmatched. The germline V gene encodes CDR1 SGHKS and CDR2 YYEKEE (reference sequence). CDR3 residues: CASSPQGARQETQYF. CDR3 nucleotide sequence: TGTGCCAGCAGCCCCCAGGGGGCCCGACAAGAGACCCAGTACTTC.

The chain uses TRBV10-3 and TRBJ2-1; D remains ambiguous. The V end was cut by 4 bases, the J end by 5 bases, with 9 bases between. This CDR3 comprises 13 residues. CDR1 is ENHRY, CDR2 SYGVKD, per germline. CDR3 region: CAISAGRDNEQFF. DNA for the CDR3: TGTGCCATCAGTGCGGGCCGTGACAATGAGCAGTTCTTC.

The chain has TRBV5-4 and TRBJ2-2; 12 bases agree with TRBD1. J gave up 7 bases and V 0 bases, and 4 bases lay outside the gene matches. From germline, CDR1 is SGHNT and CDR2 YYREEE (reference sequence). The CDR3 sequence is 16 residues long. The CDR3 DNA is TGTGCCAGCAGCTTGGTGGGACAGGGGGCGGTCGGGGAGCTGTTTTTT. Its translation is CASSLVGQGAVGELFF.

The gene calls are TRBV19 and TRBJ2-1; 11 bases match TRBD2. V gave up 5 bases and J gave up 5 bases; unmatched junction bases: 8. Looked up from germline, CDR1 is LNHDA and CDR2 is SQIVND (reference sequence). This CDR3 is 16 amino acids long. The CDR3 bases are TGTGCCAGTAGTCCCAGGACTAGCGGGTACAACAATGAGCAGTTCTTC. Translation gives CASSPRTSGYNNEQFF.

This chain joins TRBV28 and TRBJ2-7, with 8 bases lining up with TRBD1. V shed 3 bases, J shed 0 bases, and the junction held 7 bases outside the gene matches. CDR3 length: 16 residues. CDR1 and CDR2 from the germline V gene are MDHEN and SYDVKM. The CDR3 DNA reads TGTGCCAGCAGTTTCTCTTGGACAGGGATCTCCTACGAGCAGTACTTC. Amino acids: CASSFSWTGISYEQYF.

The gene calls are TRBV11-1 and TRBJ2-7, with TRBD2 as a possible D gene (5 bases). Trimming shortened V by 1 base and J by 5 bases, and 15 bases separated the two germline ends. This CDR3 region has 15 residues. Looked up from germline, CDR1 is SGHAT and CDR2 is FQDESV (reference sequence). The CDR3 DNA sequence: TGTGCCAGCAGCTTAGAACACGCCACGGGGAACGAGCAGTACTTC. This translates into CASSLEHATGNEQYF.

As regards this clone: The same CDR3 is also encoded by other DNA sequences in this sample. The chain is built from TRBV30 and TRBJ1-1, with 8 bases lining up with TRBD1. This CDR3 region has 13 residues. Trimming cost V 1 base and J 3 bases; bases outside gene matches: 1. Germline lookup yields CDR1 GTSNPN and CDR2 SVGIG (reference sequence). For the CDR3, the DNA is TGTGCCTGGAGTGACAGGGGGGACACTGAAGCTTTCTTT. This codes for CAWSDRGDTEAFF.

Regarding this clone: Given a far larger clone just one base away, this is likely a sequencing read error. Other DNA sequences of this sample code for an identical CDR3. The rearrangement uses TRBV7-2 and TRBJ2-7; D may be TRBD1 (6 bases). V shed 6 bases and J shed 3 bases, with 15 bases lying between them. Germline CDR1 SGHTA, CDR2 FQGNSA. The CDR3 runs 14 residues. The CDR3 sequence is CASSPRDTNYEQYF. Here the CDR3 DNA reads TGTGCCAGCAGTCCACGGGACACAAACTACGAGCAGTACTTC.